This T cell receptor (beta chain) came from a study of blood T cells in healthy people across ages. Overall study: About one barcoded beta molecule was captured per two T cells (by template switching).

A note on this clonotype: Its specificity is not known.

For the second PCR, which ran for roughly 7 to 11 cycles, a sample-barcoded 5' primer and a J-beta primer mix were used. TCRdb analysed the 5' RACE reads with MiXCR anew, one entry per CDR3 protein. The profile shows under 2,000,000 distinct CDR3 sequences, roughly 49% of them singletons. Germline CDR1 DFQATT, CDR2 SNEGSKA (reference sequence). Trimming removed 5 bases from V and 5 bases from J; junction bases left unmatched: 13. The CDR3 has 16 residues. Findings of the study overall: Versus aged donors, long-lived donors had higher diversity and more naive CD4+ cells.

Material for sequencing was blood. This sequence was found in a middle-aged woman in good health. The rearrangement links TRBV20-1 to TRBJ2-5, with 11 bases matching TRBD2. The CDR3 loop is CSAELAGDSAAETQYF. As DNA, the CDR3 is TGCAGTGCTGAACTAGCGGGGGATTCGGCGGCCGAGACCCAGTACTTC.